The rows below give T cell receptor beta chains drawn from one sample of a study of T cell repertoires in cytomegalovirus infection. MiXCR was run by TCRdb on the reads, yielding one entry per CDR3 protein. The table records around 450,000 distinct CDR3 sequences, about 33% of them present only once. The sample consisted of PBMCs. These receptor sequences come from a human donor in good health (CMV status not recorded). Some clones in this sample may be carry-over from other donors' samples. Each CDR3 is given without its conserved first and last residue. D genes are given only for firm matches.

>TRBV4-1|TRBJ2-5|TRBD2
ASSQDKIITGTSVLETQY
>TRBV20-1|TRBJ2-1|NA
SAFDDNSYNEQF
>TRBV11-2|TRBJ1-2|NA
ASSLDPPTGIYGYT
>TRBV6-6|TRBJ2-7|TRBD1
ATRQGANEQY
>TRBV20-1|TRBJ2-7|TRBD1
SAPTGGKDEQY
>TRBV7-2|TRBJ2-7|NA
ASSSPGADHY
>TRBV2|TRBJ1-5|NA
ASSESEISNQPQH
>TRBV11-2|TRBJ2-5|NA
ASSSDPGGETQY
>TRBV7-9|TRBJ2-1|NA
ASSRSIGGRYNEQF
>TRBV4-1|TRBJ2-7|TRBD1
ASSPKTGAYEQY
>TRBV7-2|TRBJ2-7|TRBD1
ASSRPGQGAGEQY
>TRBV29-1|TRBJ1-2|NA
SVEIRDNYGYT
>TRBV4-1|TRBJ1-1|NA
ASSQVGNDWNTEAF
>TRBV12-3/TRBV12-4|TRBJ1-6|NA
ASSNLPFSYNSPLH
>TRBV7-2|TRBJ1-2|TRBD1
ASSLKLGGASYSYT
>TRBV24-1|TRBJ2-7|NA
ATEGGARSEQY
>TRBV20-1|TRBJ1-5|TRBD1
SATPGQGAFGSNQPQH
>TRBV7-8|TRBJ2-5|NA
ASSLVQTGPGTKTQY
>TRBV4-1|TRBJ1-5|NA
ASSPLAREQPQH
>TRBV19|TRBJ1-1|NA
ASSPRRESNTEAF
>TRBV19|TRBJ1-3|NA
ASSILSSGNTIY
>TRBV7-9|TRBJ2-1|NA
ASSLVGGLNNEQF
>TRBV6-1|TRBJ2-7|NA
ASINQGGQGEQY
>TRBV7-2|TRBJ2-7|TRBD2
ASSLSGGRVKFYEQY
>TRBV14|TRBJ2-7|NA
ASSQSGVTPYEQY
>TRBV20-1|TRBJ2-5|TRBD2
SARQLAGGETQY
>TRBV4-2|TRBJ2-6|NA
ASSQEGSGANGLT
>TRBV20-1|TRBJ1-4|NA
SAPTGSREKLF
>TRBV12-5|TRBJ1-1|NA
ASGFRENTEAF
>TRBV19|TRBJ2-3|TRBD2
ASGPSGGSDTQY
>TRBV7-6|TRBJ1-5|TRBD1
ASSQGGAGSNQPQR
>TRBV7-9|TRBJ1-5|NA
ARSSSLSYDQPQH
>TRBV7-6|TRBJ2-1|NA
ASSYDGPLFQSEQF
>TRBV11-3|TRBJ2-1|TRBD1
ASSPTGGTYNEQF
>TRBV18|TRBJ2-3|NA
ASSPKGVLDTQY
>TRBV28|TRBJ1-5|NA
ASRQSGNQPQH